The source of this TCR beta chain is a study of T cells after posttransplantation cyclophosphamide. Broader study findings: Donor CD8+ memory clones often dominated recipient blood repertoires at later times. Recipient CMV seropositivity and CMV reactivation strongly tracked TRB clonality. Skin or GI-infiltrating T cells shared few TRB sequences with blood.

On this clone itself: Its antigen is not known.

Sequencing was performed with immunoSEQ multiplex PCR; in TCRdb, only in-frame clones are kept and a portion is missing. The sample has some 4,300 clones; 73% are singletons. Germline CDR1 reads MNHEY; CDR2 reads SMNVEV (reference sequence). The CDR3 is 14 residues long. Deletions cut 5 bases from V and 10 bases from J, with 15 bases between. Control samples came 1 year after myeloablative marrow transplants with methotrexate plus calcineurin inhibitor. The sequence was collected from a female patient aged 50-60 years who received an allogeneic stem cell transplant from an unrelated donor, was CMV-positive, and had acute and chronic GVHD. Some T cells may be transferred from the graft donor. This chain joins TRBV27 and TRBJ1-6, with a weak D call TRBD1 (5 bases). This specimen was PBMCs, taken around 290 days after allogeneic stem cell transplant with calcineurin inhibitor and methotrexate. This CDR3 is CASSTLVQGSPLHF. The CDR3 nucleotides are TGTGCCAGCAGTACCCTAGTTCAGGGCTCACCCCTCCACTTT.